This entry is about one TCR beta chain. Its antigen specificity is not known. Nothing much larger sits one base from this clone, and base qualities are not available. The sample belongs to a study of blood T cell repertoires in COVID-19 (TCRdb year 2020). Regarding the research as a whole: Samples covering the acute and convalescent phases of COVID-19 were provided by collaborators in the United States, Italy and Spain. The samples were drawn from the first 160 participants of the ongoing ImmuneRACE study and from roughly 1,300 subjects provided by 6 global collaborators. Nearly every sample came with metadata listing a de-identified subject ID, COVID-19 status, age in years and sex. Deeply sampled blood TCRbeta repertoires from subjects exposed to, actively infected with, or recovered from COVID-19 were included in the dataset. The repertoires were released in a freely available public database meant as a resource for research on the immune response to SARS-CoV-2. The material from the prospective study consisted of cDNA or gDNA derived from T cells, B-cell-depleted T cells, or PBMCs. HLA class I and class II types, where available, came from metadata supplied by the sample provider rather than from assay-based typing. What the research found in general, with its limitations: The amount of clinical and demographic metadata varied by source and participant and was provided uncurated.

The CDR3 covers 18 residues, taking in both the cysteine and the phenylalanine. Only the CDR3 part of the read is kept: 54 bases, read in frame from the first base. CDR1 and CDR2 are drawn from the germline V gene (reference sequence): MNHEY, SMNVEV. The V end gives up 0 bases and the J end 2 bases, leaving 10 bases in the junction not matched to a gene. TCRbeta CDR3 regions were amplified from genomic DNA by means of the immunoSEQ Assay, a bias-controlled multiplex PCR. Per the source publication's procedure: The number of nucleated cells in each sample was estimated by amplification of reference gene primers within the assay. Sequence reads were collapsed and filtered to measure the absolute abundance of every unique TCRbeta CDR3 rearrangement. For each sample, productive Simpson clonality was calculated by taking the square root of Simpson's diversity index across productive rearrangements. TCRdb obtained this table from immuneACCESS and retained in-frame rearrangements with V and J assigned. These tables miss some clones; where compared with another copy, unresolved V genes account for less than half of the shortfall, and the remainder is unexplained. The D gene and trimming were derived from the DNA, and the V and J assignments and clone size from that table. In all, the sample holds roughly 210,000 clones, and around 84% of those were seen once. The biggest ten clones account for 8% to 11% of the sample.

One collaborating source in Seattle enrolled patients during active infection and followed them longitudinally through the course of disease. The collaborating institutions used their own protocols to collect whole blood in K2EDTA tubes. For TCRbeta analysis, collaborators shipped samples as frozen whole blood, isolated PBMCs, or DNA extracted from either of those sample types. The sequence joins TRBV27 to TRBJ2-5; 9 middle bases align to TRBD2. The TCR originated in an elderly woman with COVID-19, enrolled during active disease. Sequencing was carried out using peripheral blood. This receptor has the CDR3 CASSLSPPLAGLQETQYF. The DNA is as follows: TGTGCCAGCAGTTTATCCCCACCGCTAGCGGGATTACAAGAGACCCAGTACTTC.